This T cell receptor (beta chain) was identified in a study of blood T cells in healthy people across ages. The germline gives CDR1 SEHNR, CDR2 FQNEAQ (reference sequence). The length of the CDR3 is 16 residues. V lost 1 base and J 3 bases, leaving 16 bases between the germline ends. Primers used in a second PCR of roughly 6 to 12 cycles were a sample-barcoded 5' primer and a J-beta primer mix. TCRdb used MiXCR to reprocess the 5' RACE reads, holding one entry per CDR3 protein. The table records 730,000 or so distinct CDR3 sequences, over 40% of them present only once. This chain joins TRBV7-9 and TRBJ2-7; D call uncertain. Source material: blood. The origin of this receptor is a man older than 75 in good health. In DNA form, the CDR3 reads TGTGCCAGCAGCTTAGACGGGTCGAGTTCGAACTACGAGCAGTACTTC. Its translation: CASSLDGSSSNYEQYF.